This T cell receptor beta chain was retrieved from a study of blood T cell repertoires in COVID-19. Study in general: Sample material is recorded as cDNA or gDNA derived from T cells, B-cell-depleted T cells, or PBMCs.

Participant age was about 18 to 100 years, and participants resided in 24 US areas. In the authors' workflow: Reference gene primers were amplified, and this amplification served to estimate nucleated cell counts. Generated by immunoSEQ multiplex PCR, the TCRdb table keeps only in-frame clones and is missing some. The V and J calls and clone size are taken from that table; D and trimming were inferred from the DNA. The table records under 250,000 clones, approximately 90% of them present only once. Germline V gene data show CDR1 as MNHEY and CDR2 as SVGEGT. This CDR3 is 15 amino acids long. The V gene lost 2 bases and the J gene lost 6 bases, with 14 bases spanning the gap.

The chain links TRBV6-2 or TRBV6-3 to TRBJ1-5; perhaps TRBD1 as D (5 bases). The sequencing sample was made of PBMCs or T cells enriched from blood (not recorded which). This sequence originates from a man younger than 45 who had recovered from COVID-19. The CDR3 coding sequence is TGTGCCAGCAGTTACGGAGGGGCGGCAGGTCAGCCCCAGCATTTT. Translating gives CASSYGGAAGQPQHF.